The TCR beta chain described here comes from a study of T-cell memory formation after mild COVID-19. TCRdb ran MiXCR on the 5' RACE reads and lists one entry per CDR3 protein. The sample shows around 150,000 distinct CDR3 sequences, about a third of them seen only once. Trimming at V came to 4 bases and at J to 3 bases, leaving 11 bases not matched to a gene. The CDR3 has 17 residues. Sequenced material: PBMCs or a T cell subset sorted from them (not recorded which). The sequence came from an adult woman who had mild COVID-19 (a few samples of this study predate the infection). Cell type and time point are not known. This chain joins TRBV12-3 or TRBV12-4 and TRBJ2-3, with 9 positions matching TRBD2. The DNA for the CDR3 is TGTGCCAGCAGTTCGACCTCTAGCGGGGCGGTTACAGATACGCAGTATTTT. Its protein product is CASSSTSSGAVTDTQYF.